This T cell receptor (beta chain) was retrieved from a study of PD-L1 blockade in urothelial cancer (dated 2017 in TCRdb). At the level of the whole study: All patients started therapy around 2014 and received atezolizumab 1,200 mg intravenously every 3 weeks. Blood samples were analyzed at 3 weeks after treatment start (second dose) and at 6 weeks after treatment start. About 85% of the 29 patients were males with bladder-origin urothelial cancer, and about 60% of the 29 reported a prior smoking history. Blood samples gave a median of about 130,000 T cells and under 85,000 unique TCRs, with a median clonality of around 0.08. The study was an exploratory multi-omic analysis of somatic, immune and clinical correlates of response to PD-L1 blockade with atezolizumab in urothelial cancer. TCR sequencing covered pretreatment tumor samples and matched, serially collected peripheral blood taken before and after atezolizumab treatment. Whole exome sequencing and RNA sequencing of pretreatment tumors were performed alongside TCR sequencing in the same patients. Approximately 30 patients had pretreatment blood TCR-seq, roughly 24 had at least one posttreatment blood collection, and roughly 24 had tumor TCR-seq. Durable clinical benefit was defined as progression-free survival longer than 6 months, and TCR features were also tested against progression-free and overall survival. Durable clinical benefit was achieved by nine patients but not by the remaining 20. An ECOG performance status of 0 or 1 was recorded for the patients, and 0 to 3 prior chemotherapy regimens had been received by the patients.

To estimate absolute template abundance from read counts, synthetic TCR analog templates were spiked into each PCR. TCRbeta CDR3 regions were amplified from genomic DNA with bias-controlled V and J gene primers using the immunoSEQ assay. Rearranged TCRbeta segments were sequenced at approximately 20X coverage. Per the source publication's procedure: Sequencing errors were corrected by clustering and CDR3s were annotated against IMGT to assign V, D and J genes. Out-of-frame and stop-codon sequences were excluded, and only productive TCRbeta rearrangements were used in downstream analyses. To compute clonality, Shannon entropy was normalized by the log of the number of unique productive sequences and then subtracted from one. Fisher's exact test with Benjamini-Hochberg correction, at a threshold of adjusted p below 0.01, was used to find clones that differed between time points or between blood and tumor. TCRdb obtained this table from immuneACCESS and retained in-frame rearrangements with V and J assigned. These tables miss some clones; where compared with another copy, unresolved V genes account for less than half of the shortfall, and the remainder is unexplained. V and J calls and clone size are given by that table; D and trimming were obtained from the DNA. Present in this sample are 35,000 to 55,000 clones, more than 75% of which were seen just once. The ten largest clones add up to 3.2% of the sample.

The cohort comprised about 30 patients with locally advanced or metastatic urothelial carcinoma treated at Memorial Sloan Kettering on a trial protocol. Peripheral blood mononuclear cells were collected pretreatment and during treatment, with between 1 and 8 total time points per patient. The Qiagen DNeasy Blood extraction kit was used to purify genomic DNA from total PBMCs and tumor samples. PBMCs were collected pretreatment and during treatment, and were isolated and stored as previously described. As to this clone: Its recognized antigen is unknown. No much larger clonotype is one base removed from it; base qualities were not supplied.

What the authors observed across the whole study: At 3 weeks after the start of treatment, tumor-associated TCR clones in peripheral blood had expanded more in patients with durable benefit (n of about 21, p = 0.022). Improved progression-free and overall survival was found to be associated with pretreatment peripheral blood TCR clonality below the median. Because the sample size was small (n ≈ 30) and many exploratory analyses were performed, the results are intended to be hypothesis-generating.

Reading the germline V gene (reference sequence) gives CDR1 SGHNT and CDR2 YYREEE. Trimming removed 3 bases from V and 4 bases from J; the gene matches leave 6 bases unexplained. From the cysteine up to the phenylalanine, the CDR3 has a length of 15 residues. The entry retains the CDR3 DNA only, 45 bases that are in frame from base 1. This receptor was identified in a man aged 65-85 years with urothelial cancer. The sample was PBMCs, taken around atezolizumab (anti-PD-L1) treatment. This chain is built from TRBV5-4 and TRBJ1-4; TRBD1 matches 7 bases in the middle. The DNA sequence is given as TGTGCCAGCAGCTCCCCAGGGGGAGGTAATGAAAAACTGTTTTTT. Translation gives CASSSPGGGNEKLFF.